Sequencing of this T cell receptor (beta chain) was carried out in a study of neurological immune-mediated disorders. TCRdb re-analysed the 5' RACE reads in MiXCR, keeping a single row per CDR3 protein. The table lists 55,000 to 70,000 distinct CDR3 sequences, about 5.2% of them singletons. At least ten counts were recorded for this clonotype. Trimming took off 4 bases at V and 4 bases at J, with 14 bases between the two ends. Per germline, CDR1 LGHNA and CDR2 YNFKEQ. The CDR3 runs 14 residues. Unsorted libraries were prepared from 2 million PBMCs that had been stored at -80 C. This sequence was found in a human donor with multiple sclerosis. The donor label of this sample is uncertain. The chain recombines TRBV4-2 with TRBJ2-7; perhaps TRBD1 as D (6 bases). Specimen: PBMCs. The CDR3 bases are TGTGCCAGCAGCCCTGGACAGAAATCTTACGAGCAGTACTTC. It encodes CASSPGQKSYEQYF.